This entry is about one T cell receptor beta chain. Its antigen is currently unknown. The sample originates from a study of blood T cells in healthy people across ages. V was clipped by 5 bases and J by 3 bases; unmatched bases: 5. Germline V CDR1 and CDR2: MDHEN, SYDVKM. This CDR3 has 15 residues. Next came a second PCR, run for about 6 to 11 cycles, which used a sample-barcoded 5' primer along with a J-beta primer mix. TCRdb reprocessed the 5' RACE reads with MiXCR, giving one entry per CDR3 protein. Of some 670,000 distinct CDR3 sequences detected, roughly half appear once; the ten largest clones hold around an eighth. Study results and limitations: The long-lived group displayed more naive CD4+ cells, plus higher diversity, than the aged donors did.

The chain recombines TRBV28 with TRBJ1-4; 8 positions match TRBD1. The receptor was isolated from a woman aged 80 or over in good health. Sequenced: blood. This CDR3 is CASSRTGLPNEKLFF. The CDR3 region has the DNA TGTGCCAGCAGTCGGACAGGGTTGCCTAATGAAAAACTGTTTTTT.